This paragraph covers one TCR beta chain sequence. Authors' methods: Reference gene primer amplification in the assay estimated nucleated cell counts. Using immunoSEQ multiplex PCR, the repertoire was profiled, and TCRdb retains in-frame clones only, with some absent. The V and J calls and clone size are taken from that table; D and trimming were inferred from the DNA. The repertoire has 20,000 to 30,000 clones, around 65% of them found once; the top ten carry 7.3%. This record belongs to a study of blood T cell repertoires in COVID-19. Across the whole study: Some COVID-19 samples were acute and others convalescent; all came from the United States, Italy and Spain. T cells, B-cell-depleted T cells, or PBMCs provided the cDNA or gDNA that served as material.

Germline assignment: CDR1 SQVTM and CDR2 ANQGSEA. The length of the CDR3 is 14 residues. The V gene end was trimmed by 4 bases and the J gene end by 1 base; junction bases not matched to a gene: 7. This receptor was obtained from a man aged 60 to 75 with active or convalescent COVID-19. The sample taken for sequencing was peripheral blood. The V call is TRBV29-1, the J call TRBJ2-7, with 7 bases aligning to TRBD1. CDR3 DNA sequence: TGCAGCGTTGCTGGTCAGGGGGTGTCCTACGAGCAGTACTTC. As protein: CSVAGQGVSYEQYF.